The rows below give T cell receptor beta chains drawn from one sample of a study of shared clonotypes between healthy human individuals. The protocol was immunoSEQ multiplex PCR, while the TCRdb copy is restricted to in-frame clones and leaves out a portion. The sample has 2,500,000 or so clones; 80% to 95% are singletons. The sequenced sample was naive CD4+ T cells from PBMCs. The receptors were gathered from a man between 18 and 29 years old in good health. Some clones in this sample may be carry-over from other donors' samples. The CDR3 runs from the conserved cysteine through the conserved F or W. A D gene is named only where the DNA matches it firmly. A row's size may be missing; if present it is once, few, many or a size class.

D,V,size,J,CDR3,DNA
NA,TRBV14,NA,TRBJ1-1,CASSVQGYTEAFF,TGTGCCAGCAGCGTACAGGGTTACACTGAAGCTTTCTTT
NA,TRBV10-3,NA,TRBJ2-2,CAISESTTGTGELFF,TGTGCCATCAGTGAGTCGACGACGGGCACCGGGGAGCTGTTTTTT
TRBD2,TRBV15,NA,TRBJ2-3,CATSKRTSGSTDTQYF,TGTGCCACCAGCAAGCGGACTAGCGGGAGCACAGATACGCAGTATTTT
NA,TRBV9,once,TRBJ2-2,CASSVVKSGGELFF,TGTGCCAGCAGCGTAGTCAAGTCGGGCGGGGAGCTGTTTTTT
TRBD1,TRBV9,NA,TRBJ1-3,CASSATGGAGYF,TGTGCCAGCAGCGCCACAGGGGGCGCGGGTTATTTT
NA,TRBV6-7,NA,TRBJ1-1,CASTHADTEPEAFF,TGTGCCAGCACCCATGCGGACACCGAACCTGAAGCTTTCTTT
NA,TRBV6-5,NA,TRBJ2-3,CASRMASTDTQYF,TGTGCCAGCAGAATGGCTAGCACAGATACGCAGTATTTT
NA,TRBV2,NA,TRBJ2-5,CASSPWTDQETQYF,TGTGCCAGCAGCCCCTGGACAGATCAAGAGACCCAGTACTTC
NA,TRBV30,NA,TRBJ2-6,CAWGLSSGANVLTF,TGTGCCTGGGGACTGTCGTCTGGGGCCAACGTCCTGACTTTC
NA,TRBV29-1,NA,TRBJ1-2,CSVEETGAYGYTF,TGCAGCGTTGAGGAGACAGGTGCCTATGGCTACACCTTC
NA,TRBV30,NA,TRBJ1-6,CAWGRAVVNSPLHF,TGTGCCTGGGGCCGGGCCGTGGTTAATTCACCCCTCCACTTT
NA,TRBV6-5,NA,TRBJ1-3,CASSYSARAGNTIYF,TGTGCCAGCAGTTACTCGGCCCGAGCTGGAAACACCATATATTTT
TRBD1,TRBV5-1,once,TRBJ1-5,CASSPGTGTSYSNQPQHF,TGCGCCAGCAGCCCCGGGACAGGGACCAGCTATAGCAATCAGCCCCAGCATTTT
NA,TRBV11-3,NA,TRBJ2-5,CASSSGPQETQYF,TGTGCCAGCAGCTCGGGACCTCAAGAGACCCAGTACTTC
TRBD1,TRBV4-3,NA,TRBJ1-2,CASSQETGKGYGYTF,TGCGCCAGCAGCCAAGAGACAGGGAAAGGCTATGGCTACACCTTC
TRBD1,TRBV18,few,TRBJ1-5,CASSSDRNQPQHF,TGTGCCAGCTCATCGGACAGGAATCAGCCCCAGCATTTT
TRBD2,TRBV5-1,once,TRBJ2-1,CASSLTSGSDEQFF,TGCGCCAGCAGCTTGACTAGCGGGAGTGATGAGCAGTTCTTC
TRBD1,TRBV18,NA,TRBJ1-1,CASSPQGTDLTEAFF,TGTGCCAGCTCACCACAGGGGACAGACCTCACTGAAGCTTTCTTT
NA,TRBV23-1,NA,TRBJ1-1,CASSQSLQGVAVSEAFF,TGCGCCAGCAGTCAATCCCTACAGGGAGTGGCAGTTTCTGAAGCTTTCTTT
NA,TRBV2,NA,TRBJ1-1,CASIGQAGTEAFF,TGTGCCAGCATCGGGCAGGCGGGCACTGAAGCTTTCTTT
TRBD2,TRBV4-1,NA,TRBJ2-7,CASSQEIAGGYEQYF,TGCGCCAGCAGCCAAGAAATAGCGGGAGGCTACGAGCAGTACTTC
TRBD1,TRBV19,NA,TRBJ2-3,CASSRGRDRITDTQYF,TGTGCCAGTAGTCGTGGCCGGGACAGAATCACAGATACGCAGTATTTT
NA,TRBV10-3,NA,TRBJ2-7,CAISESEGLGYEQYF,TGTGCCATCAGTGAGTCTGAAGGGTTGGGCTACGAGCAGTACTTC
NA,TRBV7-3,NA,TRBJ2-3,CASSWARGDTQYF,TGTGCCAGCAGCTGGGCGCGGGGAGATACGCAGTATTTT
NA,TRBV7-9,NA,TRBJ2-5,CASSLGVGQTQYF,TGTGCCAGCAGCTTAGGAGTAGGGCAGACCCAGTACTTC
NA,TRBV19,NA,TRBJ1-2,CASSKNSGDYGYTF,TGTGCCAGTAGTAAAAATAGTGGGGACTATGGCTACACCTTC
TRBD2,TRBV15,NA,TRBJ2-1,CATNPGLAGGVNEQFF,TGTGCCACCAACCCGGGACTAGCGGGAGGAGTTAATGAGCAGTTCTTC
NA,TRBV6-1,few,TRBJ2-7,CASSEVGYEQYF,TGTGCCAGCAGTGAAGTAGGCTACGAGCAGTACTTC
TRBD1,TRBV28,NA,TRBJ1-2,CASNPGQPYGYTF,TGTGCCAGCAACCCGGGACAGCCCTATGGCTACACCTTC
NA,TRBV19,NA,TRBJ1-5,CASTYLTGNQPQHF,TGTGCCAGTACTTACCTTACCGGGAATCAGCCCCAGCATTTT
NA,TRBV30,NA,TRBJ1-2,CAWSVPSGADHGYTF,TGTGCCTGGAGTGTACCGTCGGGGGCTGATCATGGCTACACCTTC
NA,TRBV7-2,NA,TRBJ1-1,CASSSPLPRAEAFF,TGTGCCAGCAGCTCCCCCCTACCTAGGGCTGAAGCTTTCTTT
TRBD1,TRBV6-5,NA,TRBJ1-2,CASSYHGQGNGYTF,TGTGCCAGCAGTTATCACGGACAGGGAAATGGCTACACCTTC
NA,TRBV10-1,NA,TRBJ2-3,CASSEWESTDTQYF,TGCGCCAGCAGTGAGTGGGAATCCACAGATACGCAGTATTTT
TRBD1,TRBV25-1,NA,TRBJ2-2,CASSLLGGLGELFF,TGTGCCAGCAGCCTGTTAGGGGGCTTGGGGGAGCTGTTTTTT
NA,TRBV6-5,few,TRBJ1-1,CASSYYPVPENTEAFF,TGTGCCAGCAGTTACTACCCGGTCCCCGAGAACACTGAAGCTTTCTTT
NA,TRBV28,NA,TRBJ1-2,CASSLQGFNYGYTF,TGTGCCAGCAGTCTACAGGGATTTAACTATGGCTACACCTTC
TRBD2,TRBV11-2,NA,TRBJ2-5,CASSFGTRAPQETQYF,TGTGCCAGCAGCTTCGGGACTAGGGCCCCCCAAGAGACCCAGTACTTC
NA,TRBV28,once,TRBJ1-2,CASSPVRWDYGYTF,TGTGCCAGCAGCCCGGTTAGGTGGGACTATGGCTACACCTTC
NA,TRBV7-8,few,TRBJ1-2,CASSLAVGGYGYTF,TGTGCCAGCAGCTTAGCAGTGGGGGGCTATGGCTACACCTTC
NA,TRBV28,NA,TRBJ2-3,CASSPRGAVDTQYF,TGTGCCAGCAGCCCTCGAGGCGCTGTGGATACGCAGTATTTT
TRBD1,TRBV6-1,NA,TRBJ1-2,CASSDGQASFYGYTF,TGTGCCAGCAGTGACGGACAGGCCTCCTTCTATGGCTACACCTTC
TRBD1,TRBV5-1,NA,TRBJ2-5,CASSLGQVQETQYF,TGCGCCAGCAGCCTCGGACAGGTCCAAGAGACCCAGTACTTC
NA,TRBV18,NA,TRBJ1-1,CASSLTQGSFTEAFF,TGTGCCAGCTCACTTACCCAGGGGAGTTTCACTGAAGCTTTCTTT
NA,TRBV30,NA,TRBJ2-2,CAWSWGGNTGELFF,TGTGCCTGGAGTTGGGGCGGCAACACCGGGGAGCTGTTTTTT
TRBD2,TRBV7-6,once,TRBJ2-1,CASSYRSGLSYNEQFF,TGTGCCAGCAGCTACCGTAGCGGGCTCTCCTACAATGAGCAGTTCTTC
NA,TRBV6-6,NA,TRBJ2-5,CASSVQETQYF,TGTGCCAGCAGTGTACAAGAGACCCAGTACTTC
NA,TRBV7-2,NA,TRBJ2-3,CASSAWGNTQYF,TGTGCCAGCAGCGCGTGGGGCAATACGCAGTATTTT
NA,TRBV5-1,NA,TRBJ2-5,CASSRTTGDGGETQYF,TGCGCCAGCAGCCGAACCACAGGCGATGGGGGAGAGACCCAGTACTTC
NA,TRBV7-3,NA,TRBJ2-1,CASSPSPYNEQFF,TGTGCCAGCAGCCCTAGTCCCTACAATGAGCAGTTCTTC
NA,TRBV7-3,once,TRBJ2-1,CASSPSGPYNEQFF,TGTGCCAGCAGCCCCAGCGGGCCCTACAATGAGCAGTTCTTC
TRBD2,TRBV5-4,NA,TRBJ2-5,CASSRGLAGGPSEETQYF,TGTGCCAGCAGCAGAGGACTAGCGGGAGGGCCGAGTGAGGAGACCCAGTACTTC
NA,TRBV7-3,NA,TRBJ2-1,CASSLTEVHEQFF,TGTGCCAGCAGCTTAACAGAGGTGCATGAGCAGTTCTTC
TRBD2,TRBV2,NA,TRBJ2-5,CASNKGLAGGEGTQYF,TGTGCCAGCAACAAAGGACTAGCGGGAGGCGAAGGGACCCAGTACTTC
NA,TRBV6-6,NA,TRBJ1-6,CASSGTVDNSPLHF,TGTGCCAGCAGCGGGACGGTAGATAATTCACCCCTCCACTTT